This TCR beta chain was retrieved from a study of CD8 T cells in Susac syndrome. Reverse transcription of roughly 0.5 to 1 ug RNA was carried out with random hexamers. Using its own MiXCR run on the immunoSEQ multiplex PCR reads, TCRdb lists one record per CDR3 protein. Here the sample spans some 140,000 distinct CDR3 sequences, just under 95% being singletons. Germline CDR1 LNHDA, CDR2 SQIVND (reference sequence). The CDR3 runs 13 residues. The V and J ends lost 3 bases and 3 bases respectively, with 8 bases between them. This sequence originates from a human donor with Susac syndrome. Sample: CD8+ T cells from PBMCs. The V and J genes are TRBV19 and TRBJ1-2; D is unresolved. CDR3 in amino acids: CASSISAYYGYTF. The CDR3 region has the DNA TGTGCCAGTAGTATCAGTGCCTACTATGGCTACACCTTC. Complete variable domain (other parts from reference TRBV19 and TRBJ1-2): DGGITQSPKYLFRKEGQNVTLSCEQNLNHDAMYWYRQDPGQGLRLIYYSQIVNDFQKGDIAEGYSVSREKKESFPLTVTSAQKNPTAFYLCASSISAYYGYTFGSGTRLTVV.